Listed below are T cell receptor beta chains from one sample, sequenced in a study of T cells in Graves' hyperthyroidism and ophthalmopathy. TCRdb called the multiplex PCR reads again in MiXCR, with one record for every CDR3 protein. The data hold 100,000 to 130,000 distinct CDR3 sequences, with about 17% observed a single time. Sequenced: blood. These receptors were obtained from a woman aged 50 to 65 with Graves' hyperthyroidism. The CDR3 runs from the conserved cysteine through the conserved F or W.

>TRBV7-3|13
CASSLPTGNEQFF
>TRBV18|16
CASSPPVGQGADTIYF
>TRBV7-9|13
CASSLVHSGELFF
>TRBV28|16
CASSSPGQGLNQPQHF
>TRBV4-1|15
CASSQVPLEPYEQYF
>TRBV2|14
CASNNRGTNEKLFF
>TRBV20-1|13
CSAPPGVNYGYTF
>TRBV4-2|15
CASTRGQGGNSPLHF
>TRBV20-1|16
CSARATLAGVYDEQFF
>TRBV10-3|14
CAISESALHTEAFF
>TRBV19|13
CASSMDLGNEQYF
>TRBV7-2|14
CASSFVSGTGELFF
>TRBV27|13
CASSLRRGYEQFF
>TRBV6-1|15
CASRGQGGYGNTIYF
>TRBV5-1|15
CASSLTGTNTGELFF
>TRBV18|13
CASSLTGEDTQYF
>TRBV20-1|16
CSARGMQGQGGTEAFF
>TRBV12-3/TRBV12-4|14
CASRGASRRYGYTF
>TRBV24-1|15
CATSDVAGASNTQYF
>TRBV5-1|14
CASSRTSGSETQYF
>TRBV7-2|15
CASSSSSTGPSGYTF
>TRBV6-1|14
CASSYKGRNSPLHF
>TRBV19|15
CASSGAPLAKNIQYF
>TRBV6-5|15
CASSFRDGVKGELFF
>TRBV5-1|13
CASRPVGGEKLFF
>TRBV28|14
CASRPGQLNTEAFF
>TRBV20-1|14
CRGLAGGSTDTQYF
>TRBV12-3/TRBV12-4|14
CASSLLAGYNEQFF
>TRBV7-6|13
CASSLVVDTEAFF
>TRBV25-1|15
CASSGLTTGPGELFF
>TRBV5-6|11
CASSVTMEQFF
>TRBV12-3/TRBV12-4|15
CASSSLSGGSGKLFF
>TRBV4-2|14
CASSQGTGNKGYTF
>TRBV30|10
CAWKETKQFF
>TRBV11-2|14
CASSLSGWTLEAFF
>TRBV5-1|13
CASSKGANTEAFF
>TRBV7-2|13
CASSTHRVGELFF
>TRBV11-1|15
CASSPPGGANTEAFF
>TRBV24-1|16
CATSDLGGDHSDTQYF
>TRBV11-2|12
CASSQGPLEASF
>TRBV27|16
CASSQETGTGSYEQYF
>TRBV11-2|13
CASSLVGSAGYTF
>TRBV6-1|12
CASSSPGQEQFF
>TRBV6-5|14
CASSYLTGPGELFF